This TCR beta chain was retrieved from a study of blood T cell repertoires in COVID-19 (dated by TCRdb to about 2020). Some background on the complete study: Samples from collaborators originated in the United States, Italy and Spain and spanned both the acute and convalescent phases of COVID-19. A freely available public database, intended as a resource for researchers studying the immune response to SARS-CoV-2, is where the repertoires were released. The prospective study material was composed of cDNA or gDNA derived from T cells, B-cell-depleted T cells, or PBMCs. The samples were drawn from the first 160 participants of the ongoing ImmuneRACE study and from more than 1,000 subjects provided by 6 global collaborators. Where available, HLA class I and class II types were taken from metadata supplied by the sample provider and were not determined by assay-based typing. Deeply sampled blood TCRbeta repertoires from subjects exposed to, actively infected with, or recovered from COVID-19 were included in the dataset. Sample metadata almost always included a de-identified subject ID, COVID-19 status, age in years and sex. What the research found in general, with its limitations: How much clinical and demographic metadata was included differed by source and by participant, and the metadata was provided uncurated.

This clone was recorded only once. Its cognate antigen has yet to be identified. There are no base qualities to consult, and no much larger clone falls within one base. The CDR3 runs 16 amino acids, cysteine and phenylalanine included. The read is trimmed to its CDR3 DNA, 48 bases read in frame from base 1. Clipping removes 4 bases from V and 4 bases from J, with 9 as the unmatched junction base count. Taken from the germline V gene, the CDR1 and CDR2 loops are SGHDN and FVKESK. TCRbeta CDR3 regions were amplified from genomic DNA using the immunoSEQ Assay, a bias-controlled multiplex PCR. The authors processed their data as follows. The number of nucleated cells in each sample was estimated by amplification of reference gene primers within the assay. To quantify the absolute abundance of each unique TCRbeta CDR3 rearrangement, sequence reads were collapsed and filtered. For each sample, productive Simpson clonality was calculated by taking the square root of Simpson's diversity index across productive rearrangements. Sourced from immuneACCESS, this table was stored by TCRdb with only in-frame sequences that have V and J called. A share of the clones is absent; for the studies checked, an unresolved V gene accounts for under half, and the remainder has no known explanation. V and J calls and clone size are given by that table; D and trimming were obtained from the DNA. Present in this sample are approximately 100,000 clones, approximately 79% of which were seen just once. Roughly a tenth of the sample goes to the ten largest clones.

The collaborating institutions used their own protocols to collect whole blood in K2EDTA tubes. For TCRbeta analysis, collaborators shipped samples in one of three forms: frozen whole blood, isolated PBMCs, or DNA extracted from either of those sample types. This chain joins TRBV14 to TRBJ2-7; TRBD2 aligns with 11 central bases. The TCR was taken from a man aged 70 or older with active or convalescent COVID-19. Sequencing was done on a sample of peripheral blood. The DNA sequence is as follows: TGTGCCAGCAGCCCACTGACTAGCGGGATAACATACGAGCAGTACTTC. The translation is CASSPLTSGITYEQYF. Beyond the CDR3, the reference TRBV14 and TRBJ2-7 genes provide the residues; the full variable domain reads: EAGVTQFPSHSVIEKGQTVTLRCDPISGHDNLYWYRRVMGKEIKFLLHFVKESKQDESGMPNNRFLAERTGGTYSTLKVQPAELEDSGVYFCASSPLTSGITYEQYFGPGTRLTVT.